This T cell receptor beta chain originates from a study of response to subunit inactivated influenza vaccine. TCRdb reprocessed the RT-PCR reads with MiXCR, giving one entry per CDR3 protein. This table holds 600,000 to 700,000 distinct CDR3 sequences, roughly 15% found once. Findings and caveats of the study: Every seasonal influenza vaccination brings in few new T cells, the authors suggested.

As to this clonotype: No antigen is known for it.

The material sequenced was PBMCs from blood, taken less than 15 days before vaccination. The sequence derives from a man aged 45-65 years who received an inactivated influenza vaccine.

CDR3 sequence: CATTSSGTENTEAFF. The CDR3 DNA follows: TGTGCCACCACTAGTAGCGGGACAGAGAACACTGAAGCTTTCTTT. V gene TRBV2 combines with J gene TRBJ1-1; 7 nucleotides agree with TRBD1. This CDR3 has 15 amino acids. V lost 10 bases, J lost 1 base, and 12 bases stayed unmatched. The germline CDR1 and CDR2 sequences are SNHLY and FYNNEI.